This T cell receptor beta chain came from a study of T cell changes during pregnancy in multiple sclerosis. The data were produced by immunoSEQ multiplex PCR, yet TCRdb's version contains in-frame clones alone and is incomplete. The sample lists some 46,000 clones, 90% to 95% occurring once. Germline CDR1 SGDLS, CDR2 YYNGEE. This CDR3 comprises 12 residues. Trimming removed 3 bases at V and 7 bases at J, with 7 bases between. The genes are TRBV9 and TRBJ2-2; the D is unclear. The source material was CD4+ T cells from peripheral blood mononuclear cells, sampled after pregnancy. This TCR was recovered from a female donor with multiple sclerosis, enrolled in a pregnancy study. CDR3 sequence reads: CASSGAFGELFF. The CDR3 nucleotides are TGTGCCAGCAGCGGAGCGTTCGGGGAGCTGTTTTTT.